This T cell receptor (beta chain) stems from a study of T-cell reconstitution after alpha-beta-depleted transplantation in children. Unique molecular identifiers were incorporated when the TCRbeta library was constructed. TCRdb analysed the PCR reads with MiXCR anew, one entry per CDR3 protein. The sample lists a few hundred thousand distinct CDR3 sequences, about 26% occurring once. Regarding this clonotype: Antigen specificity is unknown.

Study-level results: A year had passed since transplant, and T-cell counts and diversity by then came mostly from newly produced T cells. Several hundred expanded graft clones reportedly gave rise to the alpha-beta T cells present about two months after transplant. From surviving recipient T cells and thymic progenitors came the high day-60 TCRbeta diversity observed in some patients.

The sample here was PBMCs, taken before TCRalphabeta/CD19-depleted stem cell transplant. The receptor comes from a girl aged 2-10 years with Fanconi anemia, due to receive a stem cell transplant.

The CDR3 sequence is CATQSRERTGELFF. For the CDR3, the DNA is TGTGCCACCCAGAGCAGGGAACGTACCGGGGAGCTGTTTTTT. The V and J genes are TRBV24-1 and TRBJ2-2, with D maybe TRBD1 (5 bases). This CDR3 comprises 14 residues. The germline V and J ends were trimmed by 9 bases and 5 bases, with 15 bases remaining between them. Germline CDR1 KGHDR, CDR2 SFDVKD.